This paragraph covers one TCR beta chain sequence. Measured with immunoSEQ multiplex PCR; TCRdb has only the in-frame clones, and not every one. The sample holds over 350,000 clones, roughly 94% seen once. CDR1 is SGHAT, CDR2 FQNNGV, per germline. CDR3 length: 14 residues. Trimming removed 5 bases from V and 2 bases from J, with 12 bases in between. The data originate from a study of shared T cell receptors in the human thymus. This TCR was recovered from a human donor. The V gene is TRBV11-2, the J gene TRBJ1-2; TRBD1 might be the D (5 bases). Sequencing was performed on thymocytes. The CDR3 bases are TGTGCCAGCAGCCCTCCGAGGGGAAACTATGGCTACACCTTC. Translated, it gives CASSPPRGNYGYTF.